The entry that follows covers one TCR beta chain sequence. The antigen is undetermined. The CDR3 is made up of 13 amino acids. V lost 1 base and J lost 0, with 6 bases in between. Per germline, CDR1 DFQATT and CDR2 SNEGSKA (reference sequence). The tissue used was unsorted bulk material of about 19-33 mg. RNA and DNA were co-extracted from it with the AllPrep DNA/RNA mini kit. Primary liver carcinoma, confirmed by histopathology, was surgically resected. For each tumor, five separate regions were sampled. cDNA specific to TCR beta was made from roughly 500 ng of total RNA, with a constant-region primer employed for priming. Three nested multiplex PCR rounds, a slightly modified ARM-PCR method, built the TCR beta libraries. The study ran its first two PCR rounds for 9 to 10 cycles each, using TRBV1-TRBV30 forward primers and a C-beta reverse primer. TCRdb re-derived calls from the multiplex PCR reads in MiXCR, one entry per CDR3 protein. The repertoire holds tens of thousands of distinct CDR3 sequences, with 72% as singletons.

The source of the sample is a study of tumor-infiltrating lymphocytes in primary liver carcinoma. Study as a whole: All patients, whether men or women, fell within 30 to 69 years of age.

Whole-study findings and limits: For tumor-adjacent and tumor-blood pairs, overlap was less than that seen for tumor region pairs.

The chain couples TRBV20-1 to TRBJ2-5; tentative D call: TRBD2 (5 bases). This receptor was identified in a man between 35 and 55 years old with primary liver carcinoma and hepatitis B virus infection. The sample comprised liver tumor tissue from sampling region 1. Stated subset: tumor region T1, superior pole. Here the CDR3 DNA reads TGCAGTGCTAGAGGGACTGACCAAGAGACCCAGTACTTC. It is translated as CSARGTDQETQYF.